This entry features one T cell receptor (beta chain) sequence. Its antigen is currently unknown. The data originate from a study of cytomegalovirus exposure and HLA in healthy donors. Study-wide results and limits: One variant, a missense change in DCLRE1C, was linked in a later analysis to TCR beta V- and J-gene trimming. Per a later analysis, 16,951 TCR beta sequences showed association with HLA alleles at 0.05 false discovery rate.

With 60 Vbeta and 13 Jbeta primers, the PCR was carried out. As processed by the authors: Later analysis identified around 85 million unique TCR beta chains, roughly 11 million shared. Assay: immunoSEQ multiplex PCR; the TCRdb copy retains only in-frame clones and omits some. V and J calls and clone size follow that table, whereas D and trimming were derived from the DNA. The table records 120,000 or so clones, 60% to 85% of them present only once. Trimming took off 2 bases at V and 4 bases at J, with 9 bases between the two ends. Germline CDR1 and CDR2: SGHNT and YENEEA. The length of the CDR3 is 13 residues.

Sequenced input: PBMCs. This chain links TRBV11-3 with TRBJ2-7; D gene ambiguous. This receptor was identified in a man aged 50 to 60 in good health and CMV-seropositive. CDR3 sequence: CASSLNHGYEQYF. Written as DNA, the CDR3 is TGTGCCAGCAGCTTAAATCACGGGTACGAGCAGTACTTC.